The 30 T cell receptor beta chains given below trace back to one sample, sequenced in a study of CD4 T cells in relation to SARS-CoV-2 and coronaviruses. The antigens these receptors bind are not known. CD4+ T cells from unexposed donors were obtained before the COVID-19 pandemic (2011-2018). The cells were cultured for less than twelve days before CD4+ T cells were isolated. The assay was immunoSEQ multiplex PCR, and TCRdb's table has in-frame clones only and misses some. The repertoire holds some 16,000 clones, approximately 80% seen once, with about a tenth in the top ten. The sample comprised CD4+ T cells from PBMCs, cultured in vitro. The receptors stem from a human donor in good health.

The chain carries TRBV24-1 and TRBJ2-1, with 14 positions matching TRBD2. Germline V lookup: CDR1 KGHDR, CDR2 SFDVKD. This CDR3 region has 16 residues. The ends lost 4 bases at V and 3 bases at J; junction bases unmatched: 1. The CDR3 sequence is CATSDGTSGGYNEQFF. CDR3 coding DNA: TGTGCCACCAGTGACGGGACTAGCGGGGGCTACAATGAGCAGTTCTTC.

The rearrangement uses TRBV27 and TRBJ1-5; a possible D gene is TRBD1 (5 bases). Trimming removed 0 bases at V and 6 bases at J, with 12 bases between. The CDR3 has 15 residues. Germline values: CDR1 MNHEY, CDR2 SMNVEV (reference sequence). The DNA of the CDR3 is TGTGCCAGCAGTTTATCTCCAGGGTTAGGTCAGCCCCAGCATTTT. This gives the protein CASSLSPGLGQPQHF.

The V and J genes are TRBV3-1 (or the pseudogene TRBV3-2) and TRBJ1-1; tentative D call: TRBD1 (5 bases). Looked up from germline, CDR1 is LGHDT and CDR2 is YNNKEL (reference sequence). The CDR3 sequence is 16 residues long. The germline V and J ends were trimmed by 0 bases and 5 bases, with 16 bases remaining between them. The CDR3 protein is CASSQDLMGRGTEAFF. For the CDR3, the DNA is TGTGCCAGCAGCCAAGATCTTATGGGGCGAGGGACTGAAGCTTTCTTT.

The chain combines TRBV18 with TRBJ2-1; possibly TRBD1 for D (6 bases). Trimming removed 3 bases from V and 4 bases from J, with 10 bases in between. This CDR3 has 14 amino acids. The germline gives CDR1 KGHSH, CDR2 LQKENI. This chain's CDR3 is CASSPTGLYNEQFF. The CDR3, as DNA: TGTGCCAGCTCACCCACAGGGTTATACAATGAGCAGTTCTTC.

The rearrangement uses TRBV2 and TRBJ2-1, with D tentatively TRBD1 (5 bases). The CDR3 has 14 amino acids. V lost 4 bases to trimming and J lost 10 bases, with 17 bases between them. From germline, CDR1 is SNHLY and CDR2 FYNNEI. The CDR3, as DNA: TGTGCCAGCAGTGCAGCGTCAGGGCGTGGGGAGCAGTTCTTC. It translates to CASSAASGRGEQFF. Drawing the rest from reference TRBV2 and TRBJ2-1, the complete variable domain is EPEVTQTPSHQVTQMGQEVILRCVPISNHLYFYWYRQILGQKVEFLVSFYNNEISEKSEIFDDQFSVERPDGSNFTLKIRSTKLEDSAMYFCASSAASGRGEQFFGPGTRLTVL.

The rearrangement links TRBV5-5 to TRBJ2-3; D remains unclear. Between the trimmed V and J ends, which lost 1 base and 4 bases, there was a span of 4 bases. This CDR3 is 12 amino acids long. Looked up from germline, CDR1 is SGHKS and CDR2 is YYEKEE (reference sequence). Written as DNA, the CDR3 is TGTGCCAGCAGCTTGTGGGCAGATACGCAGTATTTT. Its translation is CASSLWADTQYF.

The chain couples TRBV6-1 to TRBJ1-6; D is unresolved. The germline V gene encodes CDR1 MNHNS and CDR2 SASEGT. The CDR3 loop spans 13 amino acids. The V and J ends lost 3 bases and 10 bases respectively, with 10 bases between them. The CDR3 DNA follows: TGTGCCAGCAGTGAGCGCTTGAACTCACCCCTCCACTTT. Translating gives CASSERLNSPLHF.

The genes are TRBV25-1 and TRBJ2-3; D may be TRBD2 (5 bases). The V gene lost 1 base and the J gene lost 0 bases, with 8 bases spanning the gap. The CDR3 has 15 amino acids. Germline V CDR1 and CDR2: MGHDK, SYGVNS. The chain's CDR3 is CASSEWGESTDTQYF. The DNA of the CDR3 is TGTGCCAGCAGTGAATGGGGAGAGAGCACAGATACGCAGTATTTT.

The CDR3 nucleotides read TGTGCCAGCTCACCGGAAAGGGGGGGACTAAGAGGCTACACCTTC. It is translated as CASSPERGGLRGYTF. This chain connects TRBV18 to TRBJ1-2; D may be TRBD1 (6 bases). From germline, CDR1 is KGHSH and CDR2 LQKENI. V shed 3 bases and J shed 8 bases, with 19 bases lying between them. The length of the CDR3 is 15 residues. Complete variable domain (other parts from reference TRBV18 and TRBJ1-2): NAGVMQNPRHLVRRRGQEARLRCSPMKGHSHVYWYRQLPEEGLKFMVYLQKENIIDESGMPKERFSAEFPKEGPSILRIQQVVRGDSAAYFCASSPERGGLRGYTFGSGTRLTVV.

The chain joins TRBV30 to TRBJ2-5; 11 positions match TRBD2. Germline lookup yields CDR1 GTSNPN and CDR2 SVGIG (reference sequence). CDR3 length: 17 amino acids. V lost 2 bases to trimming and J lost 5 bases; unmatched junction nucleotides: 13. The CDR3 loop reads CAWSKGVTSGSSETQYF. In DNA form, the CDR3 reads TGTGCCTGGAGTAAGGGGGTTACTAGCGGGAGTTCGGAGACCCAGTACTTC.

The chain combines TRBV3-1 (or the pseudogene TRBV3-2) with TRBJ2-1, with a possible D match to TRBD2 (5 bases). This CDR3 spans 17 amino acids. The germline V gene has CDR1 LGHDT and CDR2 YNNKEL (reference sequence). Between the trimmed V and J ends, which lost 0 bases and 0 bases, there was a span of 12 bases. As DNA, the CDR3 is TGTGCCAGCAGCCAAGAGTCCAGCGGCAGCTCCTACAATGAGCAGTTCTTC. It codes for CASSQESSGSSYNEQFF.

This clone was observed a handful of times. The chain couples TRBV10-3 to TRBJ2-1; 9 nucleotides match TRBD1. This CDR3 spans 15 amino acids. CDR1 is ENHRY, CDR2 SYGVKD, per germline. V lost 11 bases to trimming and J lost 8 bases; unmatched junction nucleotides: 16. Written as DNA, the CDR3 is TGTGCCGCTGGAACCGGGACAGGGCGAAGGGATGAGCAGTTCTTC. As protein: CAAGTGTGRRDEQFF.

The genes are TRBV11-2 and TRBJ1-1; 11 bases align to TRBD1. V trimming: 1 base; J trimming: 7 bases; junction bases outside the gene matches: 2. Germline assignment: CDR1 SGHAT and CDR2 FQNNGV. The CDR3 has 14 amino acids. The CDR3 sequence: CASSLGDRGGEAFF. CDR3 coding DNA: TGTGCCAGCAGCTTAGGGGACAGGGGGGGTGAAGCTTTCTTT.

The CDR3 protein is CASLVAEWTQYF. For the CDR3, the DNA is TGTGCCAGCCTAGTGGCGGAGTGGACCCAGTACTTC. This sequence joins TRBV7-7 and TRBJ2-5; D is uncertain. This CDR3 spans 12 amino acids. Germline-derived CDR1 and CDR2 are SSHAT and FNYEAQ (reference sequence). Trimming pared 8 bases from V and 7 bases from J, leaving 14 bases between.

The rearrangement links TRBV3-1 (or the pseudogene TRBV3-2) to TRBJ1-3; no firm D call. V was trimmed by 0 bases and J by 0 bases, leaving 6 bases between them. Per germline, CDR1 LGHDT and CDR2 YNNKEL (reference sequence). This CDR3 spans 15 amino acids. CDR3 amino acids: CASSQDLVSGNTIYF. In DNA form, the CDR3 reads TGTGCCAGCAGCCAAGATTTAGTCTCTGGAAACACCATATATTTT.

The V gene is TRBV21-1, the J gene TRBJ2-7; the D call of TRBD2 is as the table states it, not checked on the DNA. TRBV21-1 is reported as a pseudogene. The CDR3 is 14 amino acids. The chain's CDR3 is CASSKSGGPYEQYF. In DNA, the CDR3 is TGTGCCAGCAGCAAATCGGGGGGGCCCTACGAGCAGTACTTC.

DNA for the CDR3: TGTGCCTGGAGTGTACAGACATACCAGTTCTTC. Translated, it gives CAWSVQTYQFF. The chain combines TRBV30 with TRBJ2-1; no reliable D call. CDR1 GTSNPN and CDR2 SVGIG come from the germline V gene (reference sequence). With 0 bases removed from V and 13 bases from J, the gap between germline ends came to 10 bases. This CDR3 has 11 residues.

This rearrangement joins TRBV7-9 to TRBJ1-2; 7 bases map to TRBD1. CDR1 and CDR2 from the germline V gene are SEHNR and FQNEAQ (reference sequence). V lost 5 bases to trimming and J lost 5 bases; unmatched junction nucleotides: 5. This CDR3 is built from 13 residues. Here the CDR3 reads CASSLGQYYGYTF. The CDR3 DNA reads TGTGCCAGCAGCCTGGGACAGTATTATGGCTACACCTTC.

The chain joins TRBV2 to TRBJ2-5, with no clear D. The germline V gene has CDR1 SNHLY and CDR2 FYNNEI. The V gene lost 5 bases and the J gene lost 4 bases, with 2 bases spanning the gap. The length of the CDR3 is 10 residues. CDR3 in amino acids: CASSRETQYF. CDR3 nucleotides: TGTGCCAGCAGTCGAGAGACCCAGTACTTC. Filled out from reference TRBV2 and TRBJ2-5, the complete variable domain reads EPEVTQTPSHQVTQMGQEVILRCVPISNHLYFYWYRQILGQKVEFLVSFYNNEISEKSEIFDDQFSVERPDGSNFTLKIRSTKLEDSAMYFCASSRETQYFGPGTRLLVL.

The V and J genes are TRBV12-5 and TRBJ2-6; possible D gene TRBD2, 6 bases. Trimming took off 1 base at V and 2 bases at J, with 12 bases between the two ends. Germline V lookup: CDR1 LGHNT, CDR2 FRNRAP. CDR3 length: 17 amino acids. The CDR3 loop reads CASGLASWGAGANVLTF. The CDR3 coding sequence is TGTGCTAGTGGTTTGGCCTCCTGGGGGGCTGGGGCCAACGTCCTGACTTTC.

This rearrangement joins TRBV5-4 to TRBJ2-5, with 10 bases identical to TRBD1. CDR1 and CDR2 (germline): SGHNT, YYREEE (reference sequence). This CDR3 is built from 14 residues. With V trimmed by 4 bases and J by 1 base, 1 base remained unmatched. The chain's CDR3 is CASSRQGAQETQYF. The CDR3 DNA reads TGTGCCAGCAGCCGACAGGGGGCCCAAGAGACCCAGTACTTC.

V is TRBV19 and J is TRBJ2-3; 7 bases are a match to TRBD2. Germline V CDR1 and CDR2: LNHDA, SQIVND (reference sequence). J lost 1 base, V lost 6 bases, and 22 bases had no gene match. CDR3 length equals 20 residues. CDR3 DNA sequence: TGTGCCAGTAGACCACGACGAGGACTAGAAGGGGCTGGAGGCACAGATACGCAGTATTTT. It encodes CASRPRRGLEGAGGTDTQYF.

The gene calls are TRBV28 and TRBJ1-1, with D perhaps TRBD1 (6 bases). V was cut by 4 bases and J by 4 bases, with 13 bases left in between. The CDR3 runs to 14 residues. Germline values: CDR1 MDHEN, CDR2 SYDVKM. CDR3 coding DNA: TGTGCCAGCAGTTCTTCAGGGGTCCCCACTGAAGCTTTCTTT. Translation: CASSSSGVPTEAFF.

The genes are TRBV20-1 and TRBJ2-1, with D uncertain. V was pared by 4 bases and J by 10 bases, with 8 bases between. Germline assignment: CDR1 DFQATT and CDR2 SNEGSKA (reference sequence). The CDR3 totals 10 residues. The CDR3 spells CSAKVKEQFF. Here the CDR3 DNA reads TGCAGTGCTAAGGTCAAAGAGCAGTTCTTC.

CDR3 coding DNA: TGTGCCAGCAGTGAACAATTCGGCGAGCAGTACTTC. Translation gives CASSEQFGEQYF. The J gene is TRBJ2-7, the V gene TRBV2; D is undetermined. The CDR3 has 12 amino acids. Between the trimmed V and J ends, which lost 2 bases and 6 bases, there was a span of 8 bases. Germline V gene sequence: CDR1 SNHLY, CDR2 FYNNEI.

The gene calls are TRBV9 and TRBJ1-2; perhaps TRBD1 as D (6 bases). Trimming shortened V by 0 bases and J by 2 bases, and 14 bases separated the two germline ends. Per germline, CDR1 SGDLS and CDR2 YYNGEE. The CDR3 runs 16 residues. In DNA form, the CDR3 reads TGTGCCAGCAGCGTAGCCCCGGGGGCACAAAACTATGGCTACACCTTC. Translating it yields CASSVAPGAQNYGYTF.

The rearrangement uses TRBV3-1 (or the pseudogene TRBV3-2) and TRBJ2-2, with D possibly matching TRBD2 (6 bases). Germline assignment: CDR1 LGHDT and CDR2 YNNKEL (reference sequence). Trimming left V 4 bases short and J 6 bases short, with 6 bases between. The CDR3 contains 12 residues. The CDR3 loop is CASSRLAGELFF. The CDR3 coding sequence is TGTGCCAGCAGCCGACTAGCCGGGGAGCTGTTTTTT.

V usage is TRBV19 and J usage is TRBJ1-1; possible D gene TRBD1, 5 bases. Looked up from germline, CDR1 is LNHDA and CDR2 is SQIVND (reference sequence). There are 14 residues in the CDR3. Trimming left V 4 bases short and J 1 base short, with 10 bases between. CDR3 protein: CASSTADRNTEAFF. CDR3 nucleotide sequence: TGTGCCAGTAGTACGGCCGACAGGAACACTGAAGCTTTCTTT.

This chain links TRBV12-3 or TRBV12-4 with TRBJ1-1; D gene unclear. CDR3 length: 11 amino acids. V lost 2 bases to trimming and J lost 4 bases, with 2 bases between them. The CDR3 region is CASSLRTEAFF. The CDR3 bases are TGTGCCAGCAGTTTACGCACTGAAGCTTTCTTT.

CDR3 sequence: CASSLDLAGNTGELFF. The CDR3 DNA follows: TGTGCCAGCAGCTTAGACCTAGCGGGCAACACCGGGGAGCTGTTTTTT. The rearrangement uses TRBV11-1 and TRBJ2-2; 8 bases match TRBD2. Germline loops: CDR1 SGHAT, CDR2 FQDESV (reference sequence). The CDR3 covers 16 residues. Losses at the gene ends were 1 base for V and 2 bases for J; bases not matched to a gene: 3.